This is a list of T cell receptor beta chains from one sample in a study of blood T cell repertoires in COVID-19. TCRdb's table, derived via immunoSEQ multiplex PCR, lists solely in-frame clones and lacks some. This table holds 310,000 or so clones, around nine tenths found once. Sequencing was carried out using peripheral blood. These receptors were collected from a man in his 70s with acute or convalescent COVID-19. CDR3s include the opening cysteine and the closing phenylalanine or tryptophan. The D gene is left open where the match is weak. Size is stated for part of the rows, as once, few or many counts, or as a class when the clone is expanded.

clone_size j_call v_call d_call cdr3_nt cdr3_aa
- TRBJ1-2 TRBV28 TRBD1 TGTGCCAGCAGTGGGACAGCCCGACCCTATGGCTACACCTTC CASSGTARPYGYTF
- TRBJ2-7 TRBV11-2 TRBD2 TGTGCCAGCAGCTTTTCCGGGAGGGTTGGCTACGAGCAGTACTTC CASSFSGRVGYEQYF
- TRBJ1-4 TRBV7-9 TRBD1 TGTGCCAGCAGCTTATCGGACAGGGAGGATGAAAAACTGTTTTTT CASSLSDREDEKLFF
- TRBJ2-2 TRBV6-6 TRBD1 TGTGCCAGCAGTGCTGGGACAGGGATCACCGGGGAGCTGTTTTTT CASSAGTGITGELFF
- TRBJ2-4 TRBV7-8 - TGTGCCAGCACCGACGGAGAAAACATTCAGTACTTC CASTDGENIQYF
- TRBJ2-1 TRBV25-1 TRBD1 TGTGCCAGCAGTGATACAGGGGGGTTATCCTACAATGAGCAGTTCTTC CASSDTGGLSYNEQFF
- TRBJ2-3 TRBV9 TRBD2 TGTGCCAGCAGCGTCTGGGACTACGTTAGCACAGATACGCAGTATTTT CASSVWDYVSTDTQYF
- TRBJ1-2 TRBV4-3 - TGCGCCAGCAGCCAGCCGTTAGAGGGGGTGCGTGGCTACACCTTC CASSQPLEGVRGYTF
- TRBJ2-3 TRBV7-2 - TGTGCCAGCAGCTTTGCCCCTGGCAGGGGAGATACGCAGTATTTT CASSFAPGRGDTQYF
few TRBJ1-4 TRBV21-1 - TGTCCCCTCTGGGGCCTTGAAAAACTGTTTTTT CPLWGLEKLFF
- TRBJ1-5 TRBV9 - TGTGCCAGCAGCGTAGAAGCTAATCAGCCCCAGCATTTT CASSVEANQPQHF
- TRBJ1-2 TRBV29-1 TRBD1 TGCAGCGCCGGGACAGGGACCGGCTATGGCTACACCTTC CSAGTGTGYGYTF
- TRBJ2-1 TRBV3-1/TRBV3-2 - TGTGCCAGCAGCCCCAGCGTGAGCTCCTACAATGAGCAGTTCTTC CASSPSVSSYNEQFF
- TRBJ2-5 TRBV6-2/TRBV6-3 - TGTGCCAGCAGTTTGGGTAAACAAGGGATTCGGACTGAGACCCAGTACTTC CASSLGKQGIRTETQYF
- TRBJ2-2 TRBV19 - TGTGCCAGTAGGGACACCAACACCGGGGAGCTGTTTTTT CASRDTNTGELFF
- TRBJ1-2 TRBV29-1 - TGCAGCGTTGTAGTAACGGGAGATGGCTACACCTTC CSVVVTGDGYTF
- TRBJ1-5 TRBV2 - TGTGCCAGCAGTAGGGGGGGGGCCGGACAGCCCCAGCATTTT CASSRGGAGQPQHF
once TRBJ1-4 TRBV5-6 - TGTGCCAGCAGCTTGCCCGGGTTTAATGAAAAACTGTTTTTT CASSLPGFNEKLFF
- TRBJ2-1 TRBV21-1 - TGTGCCAGCAGCAAAGCAAGCGCGGGGGGGGTTTACAATGAGCAGTTCTTC CASSKASAGGVYNEQFF
- TRBJ1-5 TRBV7-2 TRBD1 TGTGCCAGCAGCTTGACAGGGACCCCCATTAGCAATCAGCCCCAGCATTTT CASSLTGTPISNQPQHF
once TRBJ2-3 TRBV19 - TGTGCCAGTAGTATGTGGGGGGTCACAGATACGCAGTATTTT CASSMWGVTDTQYF
- TRBJ2-3 TRBV3-1/TRBV3-2 - TGTGCCAGCAGCCAGTCAGGGGGCACAGATACGCAGTATTTT CASSQSGGTDTQYF
few TRBJ1-2 TRBV11-2 - TGTGCCAGCAGCCCCGGGGGGTATGGCTACACCTTC CASSPGGYGYTF
- TRBJ2-5 TRBV5-6 TRBD2 TGTGCCAGCAGCGCAACGGGGGGTAGGCAAGAGACCCAGTACTTC CASSATGGRQETQYF
- TRBJ1-6 TRBV7-2 - TGTGCCAGCAGCCGACAGTCCAATTCACCCCTCCACTTT CASSRQSNSPLHF
- TRBJ1-5 TRBV9 - TGTGCCAGCAGCGTAGACGGACACATCAATCAGCCCCAGCATTTT CASSVDGHINQPQHF
once TRBJ2-6 TRBV4-1 TRBD1 TGCGCCAGCAGCCAAGGACAGGGGGCGTCTGGGGCCAACGTCCTGACTTTC CASSQGQGASGANVLTF
- TRBJ2-7 TRBV6-6 TRBD2 TGTGCCAGCCAATCTAGCGGGGCCTCCTACGAGCAGTACTTC CASQSSGASYEQYF
once TRBJ1-1 TRBV3-1/TRBV3-2 TRBD1 TGTGCCAGCAGCCAACCACAGGGGTTCCGGGCTTTCTTT CASSQPQGFRAFF
few TRBJ1-2 TRBV10-3 TRBD1 TGTGCCATCAGTCCGACAGGGGGCTACCGTGACTATGGCTACACCTTC CAISPTGGYRDYGYTF
- TRBJ2-5 TRBV3-1/TRBV3-2 - TGTGCCAGCAGCCAAGATGGTGTATCGGGGGCCCAGTACTTC CASSQDGVSGAQYF